The rows below give T cell receptor beta chains drawn from one sample of a study of blood T cells in healthy people across ages. From the 5' RACE reads, TCRdb called clonotypes with MiXCR, one entry per CDR3 protein. This sample has 1.4 million to 1.5 million distinct CDR3 sequences; 40% to 50% occur once, and the top ten carry 6.5% to 10%. Specimen: blood. These receptors came from a woman younger than 30 in good health. The CDR3 runs from the conserved cysteine through the conserved F or W. The D gene is left open where the match is weak. Clone size is given for some rows only: seen once, a few or many times, or a class if the clone is expanded.

v_call	clone_size	d_call	j_call	cdr3_nt	cdr3_aa
TRBV6-5	few	TRBD1	TRBJ1-2	TGTGCCAGCAGTTACAACCGAAAGGGGGCCCATGGCTACACCTTC	CASSYNRKGAHGYTF
TRBV7-2	-	-	TRBJ2-5	TGTGCCAGCAGCAATCCTAGCAGGGAGACCCAGTACTTC	CASSNPSRETQYF
TRBV20-1	-	TRBD2	TRBJ2-1	TGCAGTGCTAGGGTAGCGGGGGGAAGCTCCTACAATGAGCAGTTCTTC	CSARVAGGSSYNEQFF
TRBV20-1	-	-	TRBJ1-2	TGCAGTGCTTCCCCTGGAAATGGCTACACCTTC	CSASPGNGYTF
TRBV29-1	-	-	TRBJ1-4	TGCAGCGTTTGGGGCAGGAATGAAAAACTGTTTTTT	CSVWGRNEKLFF
TRBV20-1	-	-	TRBJ1-6	TGCAGTGCTAGGGACACCCTTGATTCACCCCTCCACTTT	CSARDTLDSPLHF
TRBV7-2	-	-	TRBJ2-1	TGTGCCGGCAGCCTTGTCACGGGAGTTTCCCACAATGAGCAGTTCTTC	CAGSLVTGVSHNEQFF
TRBV5-1	-	-	TRBJ1-5	TGCGCCAGCAGCTTCGACATGGGCAATCAGCCCCAGCATTTT	CASSFDMGNQPQHF
TRBV4-1	-	-	TRBJ2-1	TGCGCCAGCAGCTCTCCGGGACCCCGTCAGTTCTTC	CASSSPGPRQFF
TRBV14	few	-	TRBJ2-1	TGTGCCAGCAGCCAAGGAAGTAGCGGACCCTACAATGAGCAGTTCTTC	CASSQGSSGPYNEQFF
TRBV25-1	few	-	TRBJ1-4	TGTGCCAGCAATTTATATGAAAAACTGTTTTTT	CASNLYEKLFF
TRBV4-2	-	-	TRBJ1-3	TGTGCCAGCAGCCAAGAGGACGCGGGAAACACCATATATTTT	CASSQEDAGNTIYF
TRBV7-7	once	TRBD2	TRBJ2-3	TGTGCTGGCAGTGAGAAAAGCGGGGATCGATATACGCAGTATTTT	CAGSEKSGDRYTQYF
TRBV10-3	-	TRBD1	TRBJ1-2	TGTGCCATTATTACAGGGACAGGTGGCTACACCTTC	CAIITGTGGYTF
TRBV9	-	TRBD1	TRBJ2-1	TGTGCCAGCAGCCCCCGACAGGGGTATGAGCAGTTCTTC	CASSPRQGYEQFF
TRBV27	many	TRBD2	TRBJ2-7	TGTGCCAGCAGTCCCTTTCGGGGAGGGTTCGAGCAGTACTTC	CASSPFRGGFEQYF
TRBV25-1	-	TRBD1	TRBJ2-5	TGTGCCAGCAGTGAATTGGGCTGGGACAGAGAAGAGACCCAGTACTTC	CASSELGWDREETQYF
TRBV7-9	-	-	TRBJ2-7	TGTGCCAGCAGCTTTTACACGAGCCACGAGCAGTACTTC	CASSFYTSHEQYF
TRBV6-2/TRBV6-3	few	-	TRBJ2-3	TGTGCCAGCACCCAACGGGGAGTATCAGATACGCAGTATTTT	CASTQRGVSDTQYF
TRBV7-2	-	-	TRBJ2-5	TGTGCCAGCAGTCAACCCCCCCAAGAGACCCAGTACTTC	CASSQPPQETQYF